These 4 T cell receptor beta chains were sequenced from one sample in a study of blood T cells in healthy people across ages. The second PCR ran roughly 6 to 11 cycles with a sample-barcoded 5' primer and J-beta primers. TCRdb re-derived calls from the 5' RACE reads in MiXCR, one entry per CDR3 protein. The sample contains around 1,500,000 distinct CDR3 sequences, 28% of which appear only once. Sequencing input: blood. Receptors were obtained from a woman in her 30s in good health.

This clonotype was counted only a few times. This chain links TRBV20-1 with TRBJ2-3, with 7 bases identical to TRBD2. The CDR3 has 17 amino acids. The germline V gene encodes CDR1 DFQATT and CDR2 SNEGSKA (reference sequence). V lost 3 bases to trimming and J lost 6 bases; unmatched junction nucleotides: 18. The CDR3 spells CSASDASTGGLRDTQYF. The CDR3 DNA reads as TGCAGTGCTAGCGATGCCTCCACCGGGGGGTTGAGGGATACGCAGTATTTT.

The chain is built from TRBV12-3 or TRBV12-4 and TRBJ1-6; D is perhaps TRBD1 (5 bases). This CDR3 spans 13 amino acids. Trimming cost V 3 bases and J 10 bases, with 10 bases left between them. The CDR3 here is CASSFGGESPLHF. CDR3 coding DNA: TGTGCCAGCAGTTTCGGGGGAGAATCACCCCTCCACTTT.

This clonotype was detected a few times. The chain joins TRBV28 to TRBJ2-5, with 11 nucleotides matching TRBD2. Trimming at V came to 1 base and at J to 3 bases, leaving 7 bases not matched to a gene. Per the germline V gene, CDR1 is MDHEN and CDR2 is SYDVKM. This CDR3 has 17 residues. Written as DNA, the CDR3 is TGTGCCAGCAGTTTATCCAGGGGGACTAGCGGAGAAGAGACCCAGTACTTC. Its translation is CASSLSRGTSGEETQYF.

This clonotype was counted ten times or more. V is TRBV30 and J is TRBJ2-7; 9 nucleotides line up with TRBD2. Germline CDR1 GTSNPN, CDR2 SVGIG (reference sequence). Trimming took 4 bases from V and 5 from J; bases not matched to a gene: 12. The CDR3 is 15 residues long. CDR3 in DNA: TGTGCCTGGAATACCGGGACTAGCCTCCCCAACGAGCAGTACTTC. Protein product: CAWNTGTSLPNEQYF.